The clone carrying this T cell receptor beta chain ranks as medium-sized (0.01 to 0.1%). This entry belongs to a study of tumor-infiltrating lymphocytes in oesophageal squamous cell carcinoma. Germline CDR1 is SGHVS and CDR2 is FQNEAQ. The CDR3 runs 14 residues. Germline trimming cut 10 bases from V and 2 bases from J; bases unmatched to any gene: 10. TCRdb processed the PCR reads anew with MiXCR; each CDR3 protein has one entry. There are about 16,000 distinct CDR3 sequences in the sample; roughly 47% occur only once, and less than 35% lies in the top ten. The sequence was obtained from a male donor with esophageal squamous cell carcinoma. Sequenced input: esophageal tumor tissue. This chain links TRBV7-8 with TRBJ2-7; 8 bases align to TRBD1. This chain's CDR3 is CATTEGQETYEQYF. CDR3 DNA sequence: TGTGCCACCACAGAGGGACAGGAGACCTACGAGCAGTACTTC.